This record concerns one TCR beta chain sequence. This sample stems from a study of shared T cell receptors in the human thymus. The table came from immunoSEQ multiplex PCR; TCRdb's copy has only in-frame clones and leaves some out. The sample holds approximately 730,000 clones, 70% to 90% seen once. Germline CDR1 SGHVS, CDR2 FNYEAQ. V was clipped by 5 bases and J by 3 bases, with 5 bases between them. CDR3 length: 11 amino acids. The sample was also reused in another study, on human thymus T cells. That source notes: During corrective heart surgery, resections were taken, and the thymus tissue came from them. Thymic repertoires of unrelated individuals were reported in related research to overlap highly.

The J gene is TRBJ2-7, the V gene TRBV7-6; no clear D gene. This receptor was obtained from a girl under three years old with a congenital heart defect. The sequenced sample consisted of thymocytes. The CDR3 loop is CASSLFYEQYF. In nucleotides, the CDR3 is TGTGCCAGCAGCCTTTTCTACGAGCAGTACTTC.